These 32 T cell receptor beta chains share one sample of origin, sequenced in a study of human T cells and chemical hapten exposure. TCRdb passed the RACE reads through MiXCR, listing each CDR3 protein once. This sample yields 95,000 to 150,000 distinct CDR3 sequences, of which over 9% are seen a single time; under 2.5% belongs to the top ten. Time point reported: patch test 3, about 24 weeks after DPC sensitization. The treatment here: therapeutic diphenylcyclopropenone sensitization with weekly scalp DPC. This material consisted of whole blood, taken in connection with sensitization to the hapten diphenylcyclopropenone (DPC). All receptors derive from a woman in her fifties or sixties with alopecia areata. Some clones in this sample may be carry-over from other donors' samples.

This clonotype has more than one count but fewer than ten. The rearrangement joins TRBV7-2 to TRBJ2-1; 8 bases are shared with TRBD1. This CDR3 is 16 amino acids long. CDR1 SGHTA and CDR2 FQGNSA come from the germline V gene. Trimming took 0 bases from V and 6 from J; bases not matched to a gene: 7. The CDR3 DNA follows: TGTGCCAGCAGCTTAGCCCAGGACAGGGTTGTCAATGAGCAGTTCTTC. This gives the protein CASSLAQDRVVNEQFF.

For this clonotype: A much larger clone lies a single base off, so this may be a read error. The rearrangement uses TRBV6-2 or TRBV6-3 and TRBJ2-1; TRBD1 agrees at 9 bases. The CDR3 extends over 15 amino acids. The germline V gene encodes CDR1 MNHEY and CDR2 SVGEGT. J gave up 3 bases and V 4 bases, and 4 bases lay outside the gene matches. CDR3 DNA sequence: TGTGCCAGCAGTTCCGGGACAGGGCACTACAATGAGCAGTTCTTC. Translated: CASSSGTGHYNEQFF.

The gene calls are TRBV18 and TRBJ1-1; the D is unclear. Germline V CDR1 and CDR2: KGHSH, LQKENI. V lost 1 base, J lost 7 bases, and 25 bases lay in between. The CDR3 has 18 amino acids. The CDR3 reads CASSPLTRGGGWEGEAFF. The CDR3, as DNA: TGTGCCAGCTCACCACTCACGCGAGGAGGCGGATGGGAGGGTGAAGCTTTCTTT.

This clonotype has only a few counts. V is TRBV28 and J is TRBJ2-1, with TRBD2 identical over 8 bases. Germline-derived CDR1 and CDR2 are MDHEN and SYDVKM. Unmatched junction bases numbered 3, after V lost 2 bases and J lost 9 bases. The CDR3 is 13 amino acids. For the CDR3, the DNA is TGTGCCAGCAGTTTACGGGGGGGCGCTGAGCAGTTCTTC. The encoded protein is CASSLRGGAEQFF. The full variable domain, completed using reference TRBV28 and TRBJ2-1, is DVKVTQSSRYLVKRTGEKVFLECVQDMDHENMFWYRQDPGLGLRLIYFSYDVKMKEKGDIPEGYSVSREKKERFSLILESASTNQTSMYLCASSLRGGAEQFFGPGTRLTVL.

The chain combines TRBV29-1 with TRBJ2-2; TRBD1 agrees at 8 bases. CDR1 SQVTM and CDR2 ANQGSEA come from the germline V gene. J was trimmed by 1 base and V by 2 bases; bases with no gene match: 3. The CDR3 runs to 15 residues. The CDR3 spells CSVETGGLNTGELFF. The CDR3 region has the DNA TGCAGCGTTGAAACAGGGGGATTGAACACCGGGGAGCTGTTTTTT.

This clonotype was picked up a small number of times. The genes are TRBV6-5 and TRBJ2-7, with D uncertain. V was shortened by 5 bases and J by 0 bases, with 8 bases between the two germline ends. Looked up from germline, CDR1 is MNHEY and CDR2 is SVGAGI. This CDR3 spans 13 amino acids. CDR3 loop: CASSLTPSYEQYF. The CDR3 nucleotides are TGTGCCAGCAGTCTGACACCCTCCTACGAGCAGTACTTC.

This rearrangement joins TRBV11-1 to TRBJ1-1; a weak D match, TRBD1 (5 bases). The germline V gene encodes CDR1 SGHAT and CDR2 FQDESV (reference sequence). This CDR3 has 14 residues. Trimming took off 0 bases at V and 4 bases at J, with 9 bases between the two ends. This CDR3 reads CASSLAGDPTEAFF. The CDR3 nucleotides are TGTGCCAGCAGCTTAGCAGGGGACCCCACTGAAGCTTTCTTT.

This clonotype was counted a few times. V is TRBV10-2 and J is TRBJ2-7; perhaps TRBD2 as D (6 bases). CDR1 and CDR2 (germline): WSHSY, SAAADI. Trimming pared 3 bases from V and 0 bases from J, leaving 9 bases between. There are 14 residues in the CDR3. CDR3 coding DNA: TGCGCCAGCAGTGAAGGGACTGCCTCCTACGAGCAGTACTTC. The encoded protein is CASSEGTASYEQYF.

The J gene is TRBJ2-5, the V gene TRBV28; 8 bases map to TRBD2. J lost 1 base, V lost 4 bases, and 8 bases had no gene match. The CDR3 length is 16 residues. Germline assignment: CDR1 MDHEN and CDR2 SYDVKM. The CDR3 protein is CASSSPILAAQETQYF. As DNA, the CDR3 is TGTGCCAGCAGTTCCCCTATACTAGCGGCCCAAGAGACCCAGTACTTC. Full variable domain (remainder filled in from reference TRBV28 and TRBJ2-5): DVKVTQSSRYLVKRTGEKVFLECVQDMDHENMFWYRQDPGLGLRLIYFSYDVKMKEKGDIPEGYSVSREKKERFSLILESASTNQTSMYLCASSSPILAAQETQYFGPGTRLLVL.

This clonotype was observed at least ten times. The CDR3 DNA reads TGTGCCAGCAGTTTGGGCGGGGGGGCCCCGAATGAGCAGTTCTTC. This translates into CASSLGGGAPNEQFF. The rearrangement joins TRBV12-3 or TRBV12-4 to TRBJ2-1, with 9 bases that match TRBD2. This CDR3 spans 15 amino acids. J gave up 7 bases and V 3 bases, and 7 bases lay outside the gene matches.

This clonotype was detected only a few times. The rearrangement uses TRBV20-1 and TRBJ2-3; the D gene is possibly TRBD2 (5 bases). The CDR3 spans 12 residues. V was trimmed by 3 bases and J by 6 bases, leaving 10 bases between them. Per the germline V gene, CDR1 is DFQATT and CDR2 is SNEGSKA (reference sequence). This CDR3 reads CSARDGVDTQYF. CDR3 sequence (DNA): TGCAGTGCTAGGGACGGGGTTGATACGCAGTATTTT.

V is TRBV10-1 and J is TRBJ1-1, with 9 bases identical to TRBD1. This CDR3 contains 13 residues. V shed 0 bases and J 10 bases; nucleotides not matched to a gene: 3. CDR1 is WNHNN and CDR2 is SYGVQD in the germline V gene (reference sequence). CDR3 sequence: CASSESGTGTAFF. The CDR3 DNA sequence: TGCGCCAGCAGTGAGTCGGGGACAGGGACAGCTTTCTTT.

This clonotype was counted only a few times. The J gene is TRBJ2-3, the V gene TRBV7-2, with D possibly being TRBD1 (7 bases). Germline CDR1 reads SGHTA; CDR2 reads FQGNSA. The CDR3 is 16 residues long. The germline V and J ends were trimmed by 5 bases and 1 base, with 16 bases remaining between them. CDR3 in DNA: TGTGCCAGCAGCCCAGACGGAGGGGGCCGCACAGATACGCAGTATTTT. Its protein product is CASSPDGGGRTDTQYF.

A few counts support this clonotype. The chain is built from TRBV7-2 and TRBJ2-5; no firm D call. The V end was cut by 7 bases, the J end by 4 bases, with 7 bases between. The CDR3 sequence is 11 residues long. CDR1 and CDR2 (germline): SGHTA, FQGNSA. CDR3 protein: CASTRGETQYF. In DNA, the CDR3 is TGTGCCAGCACCCGAGGAGAGACCCAGTACTTC.

The chain uses TRBV5-1 and TRBJ1-1; D not certain. This CDR3 has 15 residues. CDR1 and CDR2 (germline): SGHRS, YFSETQ. V was trimmed by 4 bases and J by 0 bases, leaving 13 bases between them. CDR3: CASSERPSMNTEAFF. Written as DNA, the CDR3 is TGCGCCAGCAGCGAGCGTCCGTCGATGAACACTGAAGCTTTCTTT.

This clonotype was found many times. V is TRBV7-2 and J is TRBJ1-1; 10 positions agree with TRBD1. The germline V gene encodes CDR1 SGHTA and CDR2 FQGNSA. This CDR3 comprises 13 residues. The J segment lost 4 bases and the V segment lost 6 bases, leaving 2 bases of the junction unmatched. This chain's CDR3 is CASRRTGGTEAFF. CDR3 DNA: TGTGCCAGCAGACGGACAGGGGGCACTGAAGCTTTCTTT.

The V and J genes are TRBV12-3 or TRBV12-4 and TRBJ2-1, with 11 bases that match TRBD1. The CDR3 is made up of 14 amino acids. V dropped 6 bases and J dropped 6; count of bases not matched to a gene: 4. CDR3 nucleotide sequence: TGTGCCAGCAGCGGACAGGGGGCTGTCAATGAGCAGTTCTTC. Encoded protein: CASSGQGAVNEQFF.

This clonotype appeared many times. The chain recombines TRBV6-4 with TRBJ2-2; D is ambiguous. In germline, CDR1 is MRHNA, CDR2 SNTAGT. V shed 7 bases and J shed 5 bases, with 14 bases lying between them. The length of the CDR3 is 14 residues. CDR3 sequence reads: CASTPSPGTGELFF. The CDR3 coding sequence is TGTGCCAGCACCCCGAGCCCGGGTACCGGGGAGCTGTTTTTT.

This clonotype was recorded many times. This chain connects TRBV11-2 to TRBJ2-3, with 9 bases lining up with TRBD1. Unmatched junction bases numbered 5, after V lost 5 bases and J lost 2 bases. This CDR3 is built from 15 residues. Germline V gene sequence: CDR1 SGHAT, CDR2 FQNNGV. Here the CDR3 reads CASSPGDRATDTQYF. CDR3 DNA sequence: TGTGCCAGCAGCCCCGGGGACAGGGCCACAGATACGCAGTATTTT.

The chain employs TRBV12-3 or TRBV12-4 and TRBJ2-1; 8 nucleotides align to TRBD2. V trimming: 3 bases; J trimming: 8 bases; junction bases outside the gene matches: 6. The CDR3 spans 14 residues. The CDR3: CASSFWREVDEQFF. CDR3 bases: TGTGCCAGCAGTTTCTGGCGGGAGGTTGATGAGCAGTTCTTC.

V is TRBV10-3 and J is TRBJ1-2; D is possibly TRBD1 (6 bases). Trimming shortened V by 2 bases and J by 4 bases, and 14 bases separated the two germline ends. The CDR3 has 15 amino acids. Germline CDR1 reads ENHRY; CDR2 reads SYGVKD. The CDR3: CAISEKRDTTYGYTF. The CDR3 coding sequence is TGTGCCATCAGTGAGAAAAGGGACACCACCTATGGCTACACCTTC.

This clonotype has more than one count but fewer than ten. The chain recombines TRBV29-1 with TRBJ1-1, with a weak D call TRBD1 (5 bases). CDR3 length: 11 amino acids. Trimming removed 4 bases from V and 5 bases from J, with 8 bases in between. Per the germline V gene, CDR1 is SQVTM and CDR2 is ANQGSEA. CDR3: CSVVGVTEAFF. CDR3 in DNA: TGCAGCGTTGTAGGGGTTACTGAAGCTTTCTTT.

This clonotype has a handful of counts. V is TRBV5-1 and J is TRBJ1-6, with TRBD1 matching over 11 bases. V was clipped by 4 bases and J by 9 bases; unmatched bases: 6. The CDR3 has 15 residues. The germline V gene encodes CDR1 SGHRS and CDR2 YFSETQ. CDR3 nucleotides: TGCGCCAGCAGCACCCGGACAGGGGGCGTTTCACCCCTCCACTTT. It specifies CASSTRTGGVSPLHF.

Details on this clonotype: At one end, the junction sequence differs from germline, possibly due to a read error. The genes are TRBV29-1 and TRBJ2-1; tentatively, D is TRBD1 (5 bases). The CDR3 is 10 amino acids. From germline, CDR1 is SQVTM and CDR2 ANQGSEA. The CDR3 is CSVAGRALVF. The CDR3 DNA sequence: TGCAGCGTTGCAGGCAGGGCGCTAGTCTTC.

The genes are TRBV11-2 and TRBJ2-1, with D hard to call. The CDR3 has 12 residues. V was trimmed by 1 base and J by 9 bases, leaving 7 bases between them. CDR1 SGHAT and CDR2 FQNNGV come from the germline V gene. In DNA form, the CDR3 reads TGTGCCAGCAGCTTAGTGCCGGGTGAGCAGTTCTTC. Its translation: CASSLVPGEQFF.

The sample holds many counts of this clonotype. The chain employs TRBV3-1 and TRBJ2-7; D is uncertain. The CDR3 is 16 residues long. The germline V gene has CDR1 LGHDT and CDR2 YNNKEL (reference sequence). Deletions cut 1 base from V and 0 bases from J, with 13 bases between. The CDR3 spells CASSQGVGPSSYEQYF. The DNA for the CDR3 is TGTGCCAGCAGCCAAGGGGTAGGGCCGAGCTCCTACGAGCAGTACTTC.

The V and J genes are TRBV29-1 and TRBJ1-1; 7 bases fit TRBD1. The germline V gene has CDR1 SQVTM and CDR2 ANQGSEA. Trimming removed 5 bases from V and 1 base from J; junction bases left unmatched: 4. This CDR3 comprises 13 residues. The CDR3 reads CSVTQGWNTEAFF. In DNA form, the CDR3 reads TGCAGCGTTACACAGGGGTGGAACACTGAAGCTTTCTTT.

The chain uses TRBV7-9 and TRBJ1-4; no definite D call. Germline V lookup: CDR1 SEHNR, CDR2 FQNEAQ (reference sequence). The V gene lost 4 bases and the J gene lost 8 bases, with 11 bases spanning the gap. The CDR3 sequence is 13 residues long. The CDR3 reads CASSSFEMEKLFF. CDR3 DNA: TGTGCCAGCAGCTCATTCGAGATGGAAAAACTGTTTTTT.

The rearrangement links TRBV27 to TRBJ1-2; TRBD1 matches at 10 bases. CDR3 length: 13 amino acids. The germline gives CDR1 MNHEY, CDR2 SMNVEV (reference sequence). The V gene end was trimmed by 5 bases and the J gene end by 8 bases; junction bases not matched to a gene: 5. CDR3 region: CASSPGTGVGYTF. CDR3 sequence (DNA): TGTGCCAGCAGTCCCGGGACAGGGGTAGGCTACACCTTC.

This clonotype was found many times. A junction boundary mismatches the germline segment, possibly from a read error. The chain combines TRBV6-5 with TRBJ2-3; no reliable D call. Germline V lookup: CDR1 MNHEY, CDR2 SVGAGI. This CDR3 is built from 15 residues. The chain's CDR3 is CASSYSLVSRDTQYF. In nucleotides, the CDR3 is TGTGCCAGCAGTTACTCCCTAGTGAGCAGAGATACGCAGTATTTT.

The V call is TRBV7-9, the J call TRBJ2-5; a possible D gene is TRBD1 (6 bases). This CDR3 has 15 residues. V was clipped by 5 bases and J by 4 bases, with 17 bases between them. Germline V gene lookup returns CDR1 SEHNR and CDR2 FQNEAQ (reference sequence). CDR3 protein: CASSPTGTTRETQYF. The CDR3 nucleotides read TGTGCCAGCAGCCCAACCGGGACAACAAGAGAGACCCAGTACTTC.

The CDR3 here is CASSPGEGTVKNEQFF. The CDR3 coding sequence is TGCGCCAGCAGCCCGGGAGAAGGGACTGTAAAGAATGAGCAGTTCTTC. The chain carries TRBV5-1 and TRBJ2-1, with D maybe TRBD2 (6 bases). The germline V gene encodes CDR1 SGHRS and CDR2 YFSETQ. This CDR3 is 16 amino acids long. Trimming removed 4 bases at V and 7 bases at J, with 21 bases between.